One and the same sample provided the 16 T cell receptor beta chains below, sequenced in a study of T cells in Graves' hyperthyroidism and ophthalmopathy. Amplification of TCR beta CDR3 regions was performed using RNA transcripts as template. Researchers ran a first-round RT-PCR on the TCR CDR3 using the HTBI primer set. In TCRdb, the multiplex PCR reads were re-called with MiXCR into one record per CDR3 protein. The repertoire holds around 280,000 distinct CDR3 sequences, with about an eighth as singletons. Sequencing was performed on blood. These receptors all stem from a woman aged 25 to 39 with Graves' hyperthyroidism that later progressed to Graves' ophthalmopathy.

This rearrangement joins TRBV18 to TRBJ1-3; no reliable D call. This CDR3 spans 16 amino acids. V lost 2 bases to trimming and J lost 4 bases, with 15 bases between them. CDR1 and CDR2 from the germline V gene are KGHSH and LQKENI. In DNA form, the CDR3 reads TGTGCCAGCTCACCAGTTCCCGATTTTATGGGAAACACCATATATTTT. It translates to CASSPVPDFMGNTIYF.

As regards this clonotype: A read error may explain this, as a much larger clone is one base away. The chain has TRBV24-1 and TRBJ1-1; D gene ambiguous. The CDR3 spans 11 residues. Deletions cut 0 bases from V and 7 bases from J, with 2 bases between. Germline V gene lookup returns CDR1 KGHDR and CDR2 SFDVKD. CDR3 amino acids: CATSDLSEAFF. For the CDR3, the DNA is TGTGCCACCAGTGATTTGAGTGAAGCTTTCTTT.

CDR3 region: CASSFDGALNTDTQYF. CDR3 in DNA: TGTGCCAGCAGCTTCGACGGGGCCCTTAATACAGATACGCAGTATTTT. The V and J genes are TRBV5-6 and TRBJ2-3; either TRBD1 or TRBD2 may supply D (5 bases each). The V gene's germline CDR1 is SGHDT and CDR2 YYEEEE. Trimming shortened V by 2 bases and J by 3 bases, and 16 bases separated the two germline ends. The CDR3 is 16 residues long.

This clonotype was recorded many times. As DNA, the CDR3 is TGCAGTGCTAGGCCCCAGGGACTAGCGGTGATAGAGTACTTC. It translates to CSARPQGLAVIEYF. J is TRBJ2-5 and V is TRBV20-1, with 11 bases lining up with TRBD2. Trimming took 3 bases from V and 12 from J; bases not matched to a gene: 12. There are 14 residues in the CDR3. The germline CDR1 and CDR2 sequences are DFQATT and SNEGSKA (reference sequence).

At least ten counts were recorded for this clonotype. The chain combines TRBV6-2 or TRBV6-3 with TRBJ1-5; D ambiguous. The CDR3 covers 13 residues. Germline CDR1 MNHEY, CDR2 SVGEGT. V was cut by 2 bases and J by 4 bases, with 6 bases left in between. CDR3 sequence reads: CASSYVVNQPQHF. CDR3 coding DNA: TGTGCCAGCAGTTACGTTGTTAATCAGCCCCAGCATTTT.

This CDR3 is CASSISGATDTQYF. In DNA, the CDR3 is TGTGCCAGCAGCATTAGCGGGGCCACAGATACGCAGTATTTT. The gene calls are TRBV7-2 and TRBJ2-3; TRBD2 matches 8 bases. J gave up 2 bases and V 5 bases, and 3 bases lay outside the gene matches. This CDR3 comprises 14 residues. CDR1 and CDR2 (germline): SGHTA, FQGNSA.

This clonotype was counted at least ten times. V usage is TRBV29-1 and J usage is TRBJ2-1, with 11 bases fitting TRBD1. CDR1 is SQVTM, CDR2 ANQGSEA, per germline. J lost 9 bases, V lost 7 bases, and 5 bases had no gene match. The CDR3 extends over 12 amino acids. CDR3 DNA sequence: TGCAGCGCCCGGACAGGGGGCGGTGAGCAGTTCTTC. It yields the protein CSARTGGGEQFF.

This clonotype was seen repeatedly, ten times or more. V is TRBV20-1 and J is TRBJ1-4, with 9 positions matching TRBD1. CDR3 length equals 13 residues. Germline-derived CDR1 and CDR2 are DFQATT and SNEGSKA (reference sequence). J was trimmed by 6 bases and V by 6 bases; bases with no gene match: 5. The CDR3 sequence: CSARGQGDEKLFF. The CDR3 coding sequence is TGCAGTGCCAGGGGACAGGGTGATGAAAAACTGTTTTTT.

This clonotype was seen repeatedly, ten times or more. In DNA, the CDR3 is TGCAGTGCTAGGGGACAGGGGGGGATTGGCTACACCTTC. It translates to CSARGQGGIGYTF. This sequence joins TRBV20-1 and TRBJ1-2, with 11 bases matching TRBD1. J lost 7 bases, V lost 3 bases, and 4 bases had no gene match. CDR1 is DFQATT, CDR2 SNEGSKA, per germline (reference sequence). CDR3 size: 13 residues.

There are a few counts of this clonotype. V is TRBV7-9 and J is TRBJ1-1, with TRBD1 matching 7 bases. The CDR3 sequence is 13 residues long. V lost 8 bases and J lost 3; bases outside the gene matches: 6. Germline-derived CDR1 and CDR2 are SEHNR and FQNEAQ (reference sequence). The CDR3: CASSTGADTEAFF. The CDR3 DNA reads TGTGCCAGCTCTACAGGGGCGGACACTGAAGCTTTCTTT.

There are many counts of this clonotype. CDR3 sequence (DNA): TGTGCCAGCAGCGCTCCGACTCATCTCAATGAGCAGTTCTTC. Protein sequence: CASSAPTHLNEQFF. The gene calls are TRBV7-2 and TRBJ2-1; no reliable D call. From germline, CDR1 is SGHTA and CDR2 FQGNSA. This CDR3 contains 14 residues. Trimming shortened V by 5 bases and J by 6 bases, and 14 bases separated the two germline ends.

The chain joins TRBV19 to TRBJ2-6; TRBD1 matches at 8 bases. The V and J ends lost 5 bases and 0 bases, in that order; junction bases with no gene match: 9. The germline CDR1 and CDR2 sequences are LNHDA and SQIVND (reference sequence). This CDR3 is 18 amino acids long. The CDR3 DNA reads TGTGCCAGTAGTTCGGACAGGGCCTTTAGCTCTGGGGCCAACGTCCTGACTTTC. This encodes CASSSDRAFSSGANVLTF.

The rearrangement links TRBV4-2 to TRBJ2-1; D is unclear. Trimming shortened V by 0 bases and J by 10 bases, and 7 bases separated the two germline ends. This CDR3 spans 12 amino acids. Germline CDR1 reads LGHNA; CDR2 reads YNFKEQ. The CDR3, as DNA: TGTGCCAGCAGCCAAGATCCCCCCGAGCAGTTCTTC. Protein: CASSQDPPEQFF.

This clonotype came up a few times. This chain uses TRBV20-1 with TRBJ2-4; the D gene is possibly TRBD2 (6 bases). The CDR3 sequence is 16 residues long. V lost 0 bases, J lost 0 bases, and 12 bases lay in between. CDR1 DFQATT and CDR2 SNEGSKA come from the germline V gene (reference sequence). The CDR3 bases are TGCAGTGCTAGAGATTCTCAAGCGGGAGCCAAAAACATTCAGTACTTC. This encodes CSARDSQAGAKNIQYF.

The chain couples TRBV6-1 to TRBJ2-1, with 8 bases that match TRBD1. J lost 0 bases, V lost 5 bases, and 24 bases had no gene match. The germline gives CDR1 MNHNS, CDR2 SASEGT. The CDR3 sequence is 22 residues long. The CDR3 spells CASSPWTGRGPLAGSSYNEQFF. The CDR3 DNA reads as TGTGCCAGCAGTCCTTGGACAGGGCGAGGCCCTTTGGCGGGCAGCTCCTACAATGAGCAGTTCTTC.

This clonotype showed up just a few times. V gene TRBV4-1 combines with J gene TRBJ2-7; 8 bases align to TRBD1. Germline lookup yields CDR1 MGHRA and CDR2 YSYEKL. V was clipped by 3 bases and J by 5 bases; unmatched bases: 6. The CDR3 is 14 amino acids. The CDR3 loop is CASSQIIQGDEQYF. The CDR3 nucleotides read TGCGCCAGCAGCCAGATCATACAGGGGGACGAGCAGTACTTC.